This entry lists 19 T cell receptor beta chains sequenced from one sample in a study of Ad26.COV2.S vaccination and SARS-CoV-2 variants. Sequenced by immunoSEQ multiplex PCR; TCRdb stores in-frame clones only, minus some. Of almost 400,000 clones in the sample, approximately 91% were seen once. Treatment here: roughly 19 received Ad26.COV2.S at low or high dose, single or two shots; five or six received placebo; per-sample allocation not given. The study sampled participants on day 63 after the first vaccine or placebo injection. The specimen comprised peripheral blood, sampled in a trial of Ad26.COV2.S vaccine versus placebo. The origin of the receptors is a person aged 18 to 65 who received the Ad26.COV2.S COVID-19 vaccine or a placebo.

The J gene is TRBJ2-7, the V gene TRBV7-2; D perhaps matches TRBD1 (6 bases). CDR3 length: 14 residues. Germline V gene lookup returns CDR1 SGHTA and CDR2 FQGNSA. The V gene lost 4 bases and the J gene lost 0 bases, with 10 bases spanning the gap. The CDR3 loop reads CASSSGHSSYEQYF. The CDR3, as DNA: TGTGCCAGCAGCTCGGGACACTCCTCCTACGAGCAGTACTTC. Looking up the rest from reference TRBV7-2 and TRBJ2-7 gives the full variable domain: GAGVSQSPSNKVTEKGKDVELRCDPISGHTALYWYRQSLGQGLEFLIYFQGNSAPDKSGLPSDRFSAERTGGSVSTLTIQRTQQEDSAVYLCASSSGHSSYEQYFGPGTRLTVT.

This sequence joins TRBV5-1 and TRBJ2-7; 9 bases align to TRBD1. The CDR3 is 15 amino acids. The germline V gene has CDR1 SGHRS and CDR2 YFSETQ. V dropped 4 bases and J dropped 5; count of bases not matched to a gene: 10. The CDR3 sequence: CASSPMTGGENEQYF. As DNA, the CDR3 is TGCGCCAGCAGCCCCATGACAGGGGGAGAGAACGAGCAGTACTTC. Together with reference TRBV5-1 and TRBJ2-7, the CDR3 gives the full variable domain: KAGVTQTPRYLIKTRGQQVTLSCSPISGHRSVSWYQQTPGQGLQFLFEYFSETQRNKGNFPGRFSGRQFSNSRSEMNVSTLELGDSALYLCASSPMTGGENEQYFGPGTRLTVT.

This clone has just a few counts. The V call is TRBV2, the J call TRBJ1-1; D call uncertain. Trimming pared 6 bases from V and 1 base from J, leaving 6 bases between. The CDR3 loop spans 12 amino acids. Germline lookup yields CDR1 SNHLY and CDR2 FYNNEI. The CDR3 region is CASSKGNTEAFF. CDR3 DNA: TGTGCCAGCAGCAAGGGGAACACTGAAGCTTTCTTT.

The chain employs TRBV28 and TRBJ1-1; D is uncertain. The CDR3 covers 12 residues. V gave up 4 bases and J gave up 4 bases, with 7 bases separating them. Germline CDR1 reads MDHEN; CDR2 reads SYDVKM. The CDR3 loop reads CASSSLSTEAFF. The CDR3 nucleotides read TGTGCCAGCAGTTCACTCAGCACTGAAGCTTTCTTT.

V and J are TRBV11-2 and TRBJ1-5; 7 bases agree with TRBD1. This CDR3 region has 15 residues. Germline CDR1 is SGHAT and CDR2 is FQNNGV. The V segment lost 5 bases and the J segment 0 bases; nucleotides outside the gene matches: 4. As DNA, the CDR3 is TGTGCCAGCAGCCTGGGACAGTATAGCAATCAGCCCCAGCATTTT. Its protein product is CASSLGQYSNQPQHF.

This clone has just one count. The chain couples TRBV19 to TRBJ2-3, with 8 bases identical to TRBD2. Losses at the gene ends were 2 bases for V and 4 bases for J; bases not matched to a gene: 5. CDR3 size: 15 residues. Germline V gene sequence: CDR1 LNHDA, CDR2 SQIVND (reference sequence). The CDR3 coding sequence is TGTGCCAGTAGTATAAGTAGCGGGACTCCAGATACGCAGTATTTT. Encoded protein: CASSISSGTPDTQYF.

The chain links TRBV27 to TRBJ1-5; D may be TRBD1 (6 bases). The CDR3 is 15 residues long. V was pared by 3 bases and J by 3 bases, with 12 bases between. Germline V gene data show CDR1 as MNHEY and CDR2 as SMNVEV (reference sequence). CDR3: CASSFGRGNNQPQHF. CDR3 in DNA: TGTGCCAGCAGTTTCGGCAGGGGCAACAATCAGCCCCAGCATTTT.

The chain is built from TRBV19 and TRBJ2-1; 7 bases are a match to TRBD1. Germline V gene data show CDR1 as LNHDA and CDR2 as SQIVND (reference sequence). The junction had 7 bases not matched to a gene; V was cut back by 5 bases and J by 3 bases. There are 15 residues in the CDR3. The CDR3 is CASSLDRSYYNEQFF. In nucleotides, the CDR3 is TGTGCCAGTAGTTTGGACAGGTCTTACTACAATGAGCAGTTCTTC. Supplemented by reference TRBV19 and TRBJ2-1, the full variable domain reads DGGITQSPKYLFRKEGQNVTLSCEQNLNHDAMYWYRQDPGQGLRLIYYSQIVNDFQKGDIAEGYSVSREKKESFPLTVTSAQKNPTAFYLCASSLDRSYYNEQFFGPGTRLTVL.

The CDR3 here is CASSELAGESHEQFF. CDR3 in DNA: TGTGCCAGCAGTGAGCTAGCGGGAGAATCCCATGAGCAGTTCTTC. This chain joins TRBV6-4 and TRBJ2-1; 10 bases fit TRBD2. Losses at the gene ends were 3 bases for V and 8 bases for J; bases not matched to a gene: 7. Germline V gives CDR1 MRHNA, CDR2 SNTAGT. The CDR3 is 15 amino acids.

The chain uses TRBV29-1 and TRBJ2-2; 8 bases line up with TRBD1. Germline V gives CDR1 SQVTM, CDR2 ANQGSEA. V shed 7 bases, J shed 2 bases, and the junction held 3 bases outside the gene matches. The CDR3 totals 13 residues. CDR3: CSAGTGNTGELFF. The CDR3 region has the DNA TGCAGCGCTGGGACAGGAAACACCGGGGAGCTGTTTTTT.

The sample holds a few counts of this clone. V is TRBV9 and J is TRBJ1-3; D is possibly TRBD1 (5 bases). The CDR3 sequence is 16 residues long. V lost 0 bases and J lost 0, with 10 bases in between. The V gene's germline CDR1 is SGDLS and CDR2 YYNGEE. CDR3 sequence: CASSVAGGTSGNTIYF. The CDR3 coding sequence is TGTGCCAGCAGCGTAGCTGGGGGGACCTCTGGAAACACCATATATTTT.

V is TRBV10-3 and J is TRBJ2-5; TRBD2 aligns across 7 bases. The CDR3 is made up of 14 amino acids. From germline, CDR1 is ENHRY and CDR2 SYGVKD. J was trimmed by 3 bases and V by 5 bases; bases with no gene match: 6. The CDR3 DNA sequence: TGTGCCATCAGTAAGCGGGACGGGAAAGAGACCCAGTACTTC. The encoded protein is CAISKRDGKETQYF.

The V gene is TRBV6-5, the J gene TRBJ2-2; 7 nucleotides line up with TRBD2. The CDR3 totals 15 residues. Germline CDR1 and CDR2: MNHEY and SVGAGI. V trimming: 3 bases; J trimming: 6 bases; junction bases outside the gene matches: 7. In nucleotides, the CDR3 is TGTGCCAGCAGTTATAGGGAGCGGGATTCCGGGGAGCTGTTTTTT. It codes for CASSYRERDSGELFF.

V and J are TRBV30 and TRBJ1-5; no reliable D call. The V end was cut by 0 bases, the J end by 0 bases, with 6 bases between. The CDR3 loop spans 14 amino acids. CDR1 is GTSNPN, CDR2 SVGIG, per germline (reference sequence). CDR3 sequence (DNA): TGTGCCTGGAGTGTAAACTTTAGCAATCAGCCCCAGCATTTT. Its protein is CAWSVNFSNQPQHF.

The genes are TRBV14 and TRBJ1-1; D is ambiguous. The CDR3 is made up of 13 amino acids. CDR1 and CDR2 from the germline V gene are SGHDN and FVKESK. Trimming left V 6 bases short and J 1 base short, with 9 bases between. The CDR3 is CASSRNKNTEAFF. DNA for the CDR3: TGTGCCAGCAGTCGAAATAAGAACACTGAAGCTTTCTTT.

The V gene is TRBV10-3, the J gene TRBJ2-2; TRBD2 aligns across 7 bases. The V and J ends lost 5 bases and 2 bases, in that order; junction bases with no gene match: 2. The CDR3 is 14 amino acids. Per the germline V gene, CDR1 is ENHRY and CDR2 is SYGVKD. The CDR3 region is CAISRLANTGELFF. The CDR3, as DNA: TGTGCCATCAGTAGACTAGCAAACACCGGGGAGCTGTTTTTT.

This chain joins TRBV9 and TRBJ2-2, with D maybe TRBD2 (6 bases). Trimming removed 0 bases from V and 7 bases from J, with 13 bases in between. Germline assignment: CDR1 SGDLS and CDR2 YYNGEE. The CDR3 is 15 residues long. The CDR3 region is CASSVAGDYSGELFF. CDR3 DNA sequence: TGTGCCAGCAGCGTAGCGGGAGATTATAGCGGGGAGCTGTTTTTT.

A remark on this clone: Other DNA sequences in the sample encode the same CDR3. The chain carries TRBV5-4 and TRBJ1-1, with D possibly matching TRBD1 (6 bases). The CDR3 covers 13 residues. Germline V gives CDR1 SGHNT, CDR2 YYREEE (reference sequence). With 2 bases removed from V and 1 base from J, the gap between germline ends came to 6 bases. The CDR3 DNA reads TGTGCCAGCAGCTTAGGGGGGAACACTGAAGCTTTCTTT. Encoded protein: CASSLGGNTEAFF.

This chain joins TRBV7-8 and TRBJ1-3; 12 positions match TRBD1. The CDR3 is made up of 16 amino acids. CDR1 is SGHVS and CDR2 is FQNEAQ in the germline V gene. V was pared by 0 bases and J by 4 bases, with 1 base of the junction left unmatched. The CDR3 DNA follows: TGTGCCAGCAGCTTAGCCGGGACAGGGGGCGGAAACACCATATATTTT. This codes for CASSLAGTGGGNTIYF.